This T cell receptor (beta chain) is from a study of T cells after somatic rescue of genetic block. Some clones are missing from TCRdb's copy, which holds only in-frame ones; the method was immunoSEQ multiplex PCR. This sample yields around 100,000 clones, of which 80% to 95% are seen a single time; roughly 1.5% belongs to the top ten. Deletions cut 5 bases from V and 7 bases from J, with 14 bases between. This CDR3 has 14 residues. Germline lookup yields CDR1 MNHEY and CDR2 SVGAGI. The origin of this receptor is a woman between 18 and 29 years old. The chain uses TRBV6-5 and TRBJ2-2; D unclear. Sample: peripheral blood mononuclear cells (PBMCs). The CDR3 DNA reads TGTGCCAGCAGTCTAAAGGTCGATGGCGGGGAGCTGTTTTTT. Protein sequence: CASSLKVDGGELFF.